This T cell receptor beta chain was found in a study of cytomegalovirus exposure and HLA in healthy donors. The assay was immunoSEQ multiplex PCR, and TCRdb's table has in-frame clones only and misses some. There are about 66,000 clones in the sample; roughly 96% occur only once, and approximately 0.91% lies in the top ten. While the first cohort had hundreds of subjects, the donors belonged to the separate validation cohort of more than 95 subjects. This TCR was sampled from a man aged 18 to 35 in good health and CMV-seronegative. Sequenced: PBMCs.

CDR3 in DNA: TGCGCCAGCAGCCAAGTGGGAGCTGGAACTGAAGCTTTCTTT. Translation: CASSQVGAGTEAFF. The chain joins TRBV4-1 to TRBJ1-1; no firm D call. Germline loops: CDR1 MGHRA, CDR2 YSYEKL. V was clipped by 1 base and J by 5 bases, with 11 bases between them. The CDR3 consists of 14 residues.